This T cell receptor beta chain emerged from a study of blood T cells in healthy people across ages. Study as a whole: Through template switching, about one barcoded beta molecule was captured per two T cells, as measured in model experiments.

V lost 6 bases to trimming and J lost 0 bases; unmatched junction nucleotides: 7. The CDR3 extends over 18 amino acids. CDR1 and CDR2 from the germline V gene are SGHAT and FQNNGV. Study conclusions and caveats: No conclusive comparison of naive versus antigen-experienced cells was possible with unsorted PBMCs.

The authors ran a second PCR of about 6 to 12 cycles using a sample-barcoded 5' primer and a J-beta primer mix. MiXCR, run by TCRdb on the 5' RACE reads, gives a single entry per CDR3 protein. The sample records 600,000 to 650,000 distinct CDR3 sequences, around three fifths being singletons. A note on this clonotype: Its antigen is still unknown.

The chain combines TRBV11-2 with TRBJ2-4; TRBD2 matches 14 bases. The clonotype was recovered from a man in his 60s in good health. The sequencing sample was made of blood. The CDR3 DNA sequence: TGTGCCAGCAGTCGGACTAGCGGGGGGCCCCCAGCCAAAAACATTCAGTACTTC. This gives the protein CASSRTSGGPPAKNIQYF. Complete variable domain (other parts from reference TRBV11-2 and TRBJ2-4): EAGVAQSPRYKIIEKRQSVAFWCNPISGHATLYWYQQILGQGPKLLIQFQNNGVVDDSQLPKDRFSAERLKGVDSTLKIQPAKLEDSAVYLCASSRTSGGPPAKNIQYFGAGTRLSVL.